This T cell receptor beta chain originates from a study of cytomegalovirus exposure and HLA in healthy donors. The PCR made use of 60 Vbeta and 13 Jbeta primers. Profiling relied on immunoSEQ multiplex PCR, and the TCRdb table lists in-frame clones only, not all of them. The data show 180,000 or so clones, over 75% seen once. The study's findings and limits: It was confirmed in vitro that a few of the CMV-associated chains were specific for CMV antigens.

This CDR3 is 13 amino acids long. Trimming cost V 1 base and J 9 bases, with 13 bases left between them. Germline V gene lookup returns CDR1 SGHTA and CDR2 FQGNSA. Details on this clone: Antigen: not known.

The clonotype was recovered from a man younger than 30 in good health and CMV-seropositive. The sequenced sample was PBMCs. The chain employs TRBV7-2 and TRBJ2-7, with D possibly matching TRBD2 (5 bases). In DNA form, the CDR3 reads TGTGCCAGCAGCTTAGAGCCCGAGGGTGGGCAGTACTTC. It is translated as CASSLEPEGGQYF.